Below, 21 T cell receptor beta chains from the same sample are listed, as sequenced in a study of blood T cell repertoires in COVID-19 (dated by TCRdb to the early 2020s). Receptors were amplified or captured by the immunoSEQ multiplex PCR assay. TCRdb provides this immuneACCESS table in a form limited to in-frame rearrangements. Some clones are lacking; in checked studies, under half of them reflect an unresolved V gene, and why the rest are absent is not known. The sample includes approximately 110,000 clones, with approximately 83% observed a single time. Clones ranked in the top ten supply roughly 4% of the sample. Material: peripheral blood. The receptors were sampled from a man in his fifties with acute or convalescent COVID-19.

This clone has only a few counts. The V and J genes are TRBV4-2 and TRBJ1-5; no clear D gene. Trimming took off 1 base at V and 5 bases at J, with 6 bases between the two ends. This CDR3 is 13 amino acids long. Germline V gene lookup returns CDR1 LGHNA and CDR2 YNFKEQ. The CDR3 spells CASSQGPYQPQHF. The CDR3 DNA follows: TGTGCCAGCAGCCAAGGGCCATATCAGCCCCAGCATTTT.

DNA of the CDR3: TGTGCCAGCAGTAGGGAAGGACAGGGGCCCTACGAGCAGTACTTC. Translation gives CASSREGQGPYEQYF. The chain combines TRBV6-6 with TRBJ2-7; 9 bases agree with TRBD1. CDR3 size: 15 residues. CDR1 and CDR2 (germline): MNHNY, SVGAGI (reference sequence). V lost 5 bases, J lost 2 bases, and 7 bases stayed unmatched.

This clone has a single count. V usage is TRBV7-9 and J usage is TRBJ2-7; no definite D call. There are 15 residues in the CDR3. The germline V gene has CDR1 SEHNR and CDR2 FQNEAQ (reference sequence). Trimming shortened V by 1 base and J by 1 base, and 11 bases separated the two germline ends. The CDR3 region has the DNA TGTGCCAGCAGCTTAGGGTGGGCAGAGTCCTACGAGCAGTACTTC. This gives the protein CASSLGWAESYEQYF. The full variable domain, completed using reference TRBV7-9 and TRBJ2-7, is DTGVSQNPRHKITKRGQNVTFRCDPISEHNRLYWYRQTLGQGPEFLTYFQNEAQLEKSRLLSDRFSAERPKGSFSTLEIQRTEQGDSAMYLCASSLGWAESYEQYFGPGTRLTVT.

J is TRBJ2-3 and V is TRBV19, with D possibly TRBD1 on 5 matching bases. This CDR3 region has 13 residues. Trimming stripped 6 bases from V and 0 bases from J, with 7 bases between. Germline values: CDR1 LNHDA, CDR2 SQIVND (reference sequence). This CDR3 reads CASRGPSTDTQYF. The DNA for the CDR3 is TGTGCCAGTAGGGGGCCTAGCACAGATACGCAGTATTTT.

The chain employs TRBV10-3 and TRBJ1-1; TRBD1 is a possible D gene (6 bases). Germline values: CDR1 ENHRY, CDR2 SYGVKD. The CDR3 consists of 14 residues. V dropped 5 bases and J dropped 1 base, with 11 bases sitting between them. The CDR3 DNA sequence: TGTGCCATCAGTCGGAGAGGGGGGAACACTGAAGCTTTCTTT. It encodes CAISRRGGNTEAFF.

The chain joins TRBV10-3 to TRBJ2-1; 8 bases agree with TRBD1. Germline loops: CDR1 ENHRY, CDR2 SYGVKD. The CDR3 has 12 amino acids. V dropped 6 bases and J dropped 8; count of bases not matched to a gene: 3. In DNA form, the CDR3 reads TGTGCCATCAGCCAGGGGGCCGATGAGCAGTTCTTC. It is translated as CAISQGADEQFF.

This chain joins TRBV12-5 and TRBJ1-1; 10 bases agree with TRBD1. V lost 0 bases to trimming and J lost 1 base; unmatched junction nucleotides: 8. The CDR3 is 18 residues long. The germline V gene has CDR1 LGHNT and CDR2 FRNRAP. The CDR3 DNA reads as TGTGCTAGTGGTTTGGTTCCGACAGGGGGCTTCTCGAACACTGAAGCTTTCTTT. It translates to CASGLVPTGGFSNTEAFF.

This chain joins TRBV5-1 and TRBJ2-3; TRBD2 matches 10 bases. The CDR3 has 17 amino acids. The germline CDR1 and CDR2 sequences are SGHRS and YFSETQ. V lost 4 bases to trimming and J lost 0 bases; unmatched junction nucleotides: 8. CDR3 protein: CASSRKTTSGSTDTQYF. The CDR3, as DNA: TGCGCCAGCAGCAGGAAGACGACTAGCGGGAGCACAGATACGCAGTATTTT.

This chain links TRBV28 with TRBJ2-1; 7 bases align to TRBD1. The CDR3 contains 15 residues. Trimming at V came to 4 bases and at J to 7 bases, leaving 10 bases not matched to a gene. CDR1 is MDHEN and CDR2 is SYDVKM in the germline V gene. Here the CDR3 DNA reads TGTGCCAGCAGTTGGCAGGGGGTCCCTCGAAATGAGCAGTTCTTC. Encoded protein: CASSWQGVPRNEQFF.

The J gene is TRBJ2-3, the V gene TRBV5-1; 9 bases are shared with TRBD2. The germline CDR1 and CDR2 sequences are SGHRS and YFSETQ. V lost 0 bases and J lost 0; bases outside the gene matches: 5. The CDR3 is 17 amino acids. As DNA, the CDR3 is TGCGCCAGCAGCTTGGTGCTAGCGGGGTTAAGCACAGATACGCAGTATTTT. Its translation: CASSLVLAGLSTDTQYF.

The genes are TRBV4-2 and TRBJ1-6, with D possibly TRBD1 on 6 matching bases. Trimming removed 0 bases at V and 9 bases at J, with 12 bases between. This CDR3 comprises 15 residues. Germline CDR1 LGHNA, CDR2 YNFKEQ. CDR3 DNA sequence: TGTGCCAGCAGCCAAGAGGGGGGGCGAAGTTCACCCCTCCACTTT. Protein sequence: CASSQEGGRSSPLHF.

The chain links TRBV3-1 (or the pseudogene TRBV3-2) to TRBJ1-1; D is uncertain. Germline CDR1 reads LGHDT; CDR2 reads YNNKEL (reference sequence). V shed 7 bases and J shed 5 bases, with 17 bases lying between them. The CDR3 spans 14 residues. Here the CDR3 DNA reads TGTGCCAGCACCCTTACGGGAGGAACAACTGAAGCTTTCTTT. As protein: CASTLTGGTTEAFF.

V gene TRBV30 combines with J gene TRBJ2-3, with 9 positions matching TRBD1. Germline V gene sequence: CDR1 GTSNPN, CDR2 SVGIG (reference sequence). The V gene end was trimmed by 5 bases and the J gene end by 5 bases; junction bases not matched to a gene: 11. CDR3 length equals 15 residues. The CDR3: CAWYFPGQGLDTQYF. CDR3 in DNA: TGTGCCTGGTACTTTCCGGGACAGGGTTTAGATACGCAGTATTTT.

CDR3 sequence (DNA): TGTGCCAGCAGCACATCAGGGCCTAGCTCCTATAATTCACCCCTCCACTTT. This translates into CASSTSGPSSYNSPLHF. The V gene is TRBV28, the J gene TRBJ1-6, with a weak D call TRBD1 (5 bases). V was pared by 6 bases and J by 0 bases, with 15 bases between. Per the germline V gene, CDR1 is MDHEN and CDR2 is SYDVKM. The CDR3 contains 17 residues.

The chain is built from TRBV6-5 and TRBJ2-5; the match to TRBD2 covers 7 bases. Germline values: CDR1 MNHEY, CDR2 SVGAGI. The V gene end was trimmed by 10 bases and the J gene end by 3 bases; junction bases not matched to a gene: 8. The CDR3 runs to 13 residues. The CDR3 protein is CATAGGGKETQYF. For the CDR3, the DNA is TGTGCCACCGCTGGGGGGGGAAAAGAGACCCAGTACTTC.

This clone was counted a single time. The chain recombines TRBV11-2 with TRBJ2-5; tentative D call: TRBD1 (6 bases). Looked up from germline, CDR1 is SGHAT and CDR2 is FQNNGV. CDR3 size: 13 residues. Between the trimmed V and J ends, which lost 5 bases and 5 bases, there was a span of 12 bases. In DNA form, the CDR3 reads TGTGCCAGCAGCCCGGGACACGAGGAGACCCAGTACTTC. Encoded protein: CASSPGHEETQYF.

The chain recombines TRBV2 with TRBJ2-7; tentatively, D is TRBD2 (6 bases). The CDR3 runs 14 residues. CDR1 is SNHLY, CDR2 FYNNEI, per germline. The V end lost 4 bases, the J end lost 1 base, and 11 bases lay between the germline ends. The CDR3 sequence is CASSGRLDSYEQYF. In DNA, the CDR3 is TGTGCCAGCAGTGGTAGACTAGATTCCTACGAGCAGTACTTC.

The chain carries TRBV12-5 and TRBJ1-5, with 7 bases aligning to TRBD1. CDR1 and CDR2 (germline): LGHNT, FRNRAP. This CDR3 region has 15 residues. Losses at the gene ends were 4 bases for V and 4 bases for J; bases not matched to a gene: 7. CDR3 nucleotide sequence: TGTGCTAGTGGTTGGATGGACAGGCTAAATCAGCCCCAGCATTTT. Translated, it gives CASGWMDRLNQPQHF.

CDR3 protein: CASSLREGSNTEAFF. The CDR3 nucleotides are TGTGCCAGCAGCCTTAGGGAGGGTTCGAACACTGAAGCTTTCTTT. V gene TRBV3-1 (or the pseudogene TRBV3-2) combines with J gene TRBJ1-1; no reliable D call. The CDR3 sequence is 15 residues long. From germline, CDR1 is LGHDT and CDR2 YNNKEL (reference sequence). V was trimmed by 4 bases and J by 1 base, leaving 13 bases between them.

CDR3 nucleotide sequence: TGTGCCAGCAGCTTGAACCCGAGAAGACTAGGTCCAGAGACCCAGTACTTC. Its protein product is CASSLNPRRLGPETQYF. The chain couples TRBV7-2 to TRBJ2-5; a weak D match, TRBD2 (6 bases). The CDR3 is made up of 17 amino acids. Germline CDR1 SGHTA, CDR2 FQGNSA. The germline V and J ends were trimmed by 3 bases and 4 bases, with 21 bases remaining between them.

The chain uses TRBV5-1 and TRBJ2-3; 10 nucleotides line up with TRBD2. Germline V gene lookup returns CDR1 SGHRS and CDR2 YFSETQ. Losses at the gene ends were 4 bases for V and 5 bases for J; bases not matched to a gene: 13. The CDR3 has 17 amino acids. The CDR3 protein is CASSARASGRAGDTQYF. The CDR3 DNA sequence: TGCGCCAGCAGCGCGAGGGCCAGCGGGAGGGCCGGAGATACGCAGTATTTT.